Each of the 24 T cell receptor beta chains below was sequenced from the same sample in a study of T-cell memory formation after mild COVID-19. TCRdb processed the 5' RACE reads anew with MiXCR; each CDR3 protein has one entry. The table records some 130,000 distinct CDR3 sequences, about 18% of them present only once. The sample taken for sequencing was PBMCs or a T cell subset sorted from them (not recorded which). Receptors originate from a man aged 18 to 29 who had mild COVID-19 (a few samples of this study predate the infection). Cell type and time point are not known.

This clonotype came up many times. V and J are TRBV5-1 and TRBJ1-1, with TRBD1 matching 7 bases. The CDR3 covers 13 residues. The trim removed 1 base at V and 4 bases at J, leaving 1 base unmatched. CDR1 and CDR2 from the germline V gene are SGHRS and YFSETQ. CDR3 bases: TGCGCCAGCAGCTTGCAGGGGGGCACTGAAGCTTTCTTT. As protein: CASSLQGGTEAFF.

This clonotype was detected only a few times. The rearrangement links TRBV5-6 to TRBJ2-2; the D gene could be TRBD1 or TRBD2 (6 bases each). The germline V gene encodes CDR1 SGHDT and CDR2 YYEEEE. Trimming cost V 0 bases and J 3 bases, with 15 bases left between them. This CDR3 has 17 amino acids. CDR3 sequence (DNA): TGTGCCAGCAGCTTGGCCCTCACGGGGGCTGACACCGGGGAGCTGTTTTTT. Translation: CASSLALTGADTGELFF. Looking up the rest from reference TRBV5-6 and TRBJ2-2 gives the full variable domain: DAGVTQSPTHLIKTRGQQVTLRCSPKSGHDTVSWYQQALGQGPQFIFQYYEEEERQRGNFPDRFSGHQFPNYSSELNVNALLLGDSALYLCASSLALTGADTGELFFGEGSRLTVL.

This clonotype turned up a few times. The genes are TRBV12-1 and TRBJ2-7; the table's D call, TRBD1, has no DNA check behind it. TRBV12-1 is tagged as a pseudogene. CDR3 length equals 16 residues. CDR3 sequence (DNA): TGTGCCAGCAGCGCAAGACAGCAAAGAGCCCCCTACGAGCAGTACGTC. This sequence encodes CASSARQQRAPYEQYV.

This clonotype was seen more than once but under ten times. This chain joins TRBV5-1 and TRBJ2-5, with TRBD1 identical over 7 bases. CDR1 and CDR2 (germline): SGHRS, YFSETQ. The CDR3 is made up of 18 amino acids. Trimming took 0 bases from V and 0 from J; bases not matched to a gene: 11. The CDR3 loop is CASSLGTGGGPYQETQYF. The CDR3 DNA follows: TGCGCCAGCAGCTTGGGGACAGGTGGGGGTCCGTACCAAGAGACCCAGTACTTC.

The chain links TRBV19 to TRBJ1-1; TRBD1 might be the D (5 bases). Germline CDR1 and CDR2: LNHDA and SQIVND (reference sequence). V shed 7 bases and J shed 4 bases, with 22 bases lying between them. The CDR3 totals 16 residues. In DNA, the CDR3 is TGTGCCAGTAACTCAGAGGGGATCGGGCTACCCACTGAAGCTTTCTTT. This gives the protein CASNSEGIGLPTEAFF.

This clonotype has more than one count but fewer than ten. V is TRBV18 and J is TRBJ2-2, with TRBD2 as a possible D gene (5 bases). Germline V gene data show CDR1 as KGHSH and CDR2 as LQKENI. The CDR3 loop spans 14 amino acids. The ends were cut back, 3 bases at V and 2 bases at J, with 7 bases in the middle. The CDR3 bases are TGTGCCAGCTCACCCGGGATAAACACCGGGGAGCTGTTTTTT. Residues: CASSPGINTGELFF.

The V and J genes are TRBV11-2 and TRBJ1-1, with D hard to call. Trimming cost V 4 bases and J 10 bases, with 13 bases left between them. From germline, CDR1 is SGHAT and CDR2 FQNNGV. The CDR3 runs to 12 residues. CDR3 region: CASSSSQVRAFF. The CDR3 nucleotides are TGTGCCAGCAGCTCCTCCCAGGTCCGAGCTTTCTTT.

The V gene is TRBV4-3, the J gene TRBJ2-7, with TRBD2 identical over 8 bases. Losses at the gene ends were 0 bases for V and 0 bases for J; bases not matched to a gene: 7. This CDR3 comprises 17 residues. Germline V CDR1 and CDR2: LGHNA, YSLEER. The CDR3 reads CASSQDRGGLSSYEQYF. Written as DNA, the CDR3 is TGCGCCAGCAGCCAAGATCGGGGGGGCCTTAGCTCCTACGAGCAGTACTTC.

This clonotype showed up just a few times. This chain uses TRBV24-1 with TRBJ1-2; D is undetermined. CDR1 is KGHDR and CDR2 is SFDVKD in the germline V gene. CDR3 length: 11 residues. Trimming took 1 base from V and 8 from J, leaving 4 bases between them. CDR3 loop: CATSDLWGYTF. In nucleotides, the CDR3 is TGTGCCACCAGTGATTTATGGGGCTACACCTTC.

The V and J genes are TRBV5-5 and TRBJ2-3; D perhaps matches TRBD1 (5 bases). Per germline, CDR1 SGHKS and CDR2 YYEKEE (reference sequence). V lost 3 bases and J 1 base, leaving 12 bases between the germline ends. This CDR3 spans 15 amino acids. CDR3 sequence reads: CASSYGAPGTDTQYF. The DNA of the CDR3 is TGTGCCAGCAGCTATGGGGCCCCCGGCACAGATACGCAGTATTTT.

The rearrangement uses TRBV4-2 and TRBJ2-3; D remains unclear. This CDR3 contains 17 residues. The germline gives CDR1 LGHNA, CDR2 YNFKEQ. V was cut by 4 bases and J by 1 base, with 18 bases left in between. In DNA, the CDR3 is TGTGCCAGCAGCCGCGAACTCAAGATCGAGGGCACAGATACGCAGTATTTT. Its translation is CASSRELKIEGTDTQYF.

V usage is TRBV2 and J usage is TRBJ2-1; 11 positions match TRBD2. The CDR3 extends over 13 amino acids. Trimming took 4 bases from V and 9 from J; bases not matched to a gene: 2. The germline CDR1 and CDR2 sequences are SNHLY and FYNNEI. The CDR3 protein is CASSAGTSGEQFF. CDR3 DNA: TGTGCCAGCAGTGCCGGGACTAGCGGTGAGCAGTTCTTC.

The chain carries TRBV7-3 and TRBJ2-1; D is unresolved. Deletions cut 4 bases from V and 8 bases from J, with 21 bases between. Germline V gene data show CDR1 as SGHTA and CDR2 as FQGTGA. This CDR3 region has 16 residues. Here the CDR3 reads CASSSSPNTRIDEQFF. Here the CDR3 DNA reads TGTGCCAGCAGCTCGTCCCCCAACACCCGGATCGATGAGCAGTTCTTC.

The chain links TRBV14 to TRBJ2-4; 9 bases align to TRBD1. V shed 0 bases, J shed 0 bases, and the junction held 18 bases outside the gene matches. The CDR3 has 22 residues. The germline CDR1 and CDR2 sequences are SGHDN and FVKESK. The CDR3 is CASSQEFWRDRVEVAAKNIQYF. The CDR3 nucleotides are TGTGCCAGCAGCCAAGAATTTTGGAGGGACAGGGTGGAGGTAGCAGCCAAAAACATTCAGTACTTC.

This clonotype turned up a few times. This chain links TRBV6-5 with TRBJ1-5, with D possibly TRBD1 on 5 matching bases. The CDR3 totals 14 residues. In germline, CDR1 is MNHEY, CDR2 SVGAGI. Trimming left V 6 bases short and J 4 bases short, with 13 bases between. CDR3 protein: CASSPDRANQPQHF. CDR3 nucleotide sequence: TGTGCCAGCAGCCCCGACAGAGCTAATCAGCCCCAGCATTTT.

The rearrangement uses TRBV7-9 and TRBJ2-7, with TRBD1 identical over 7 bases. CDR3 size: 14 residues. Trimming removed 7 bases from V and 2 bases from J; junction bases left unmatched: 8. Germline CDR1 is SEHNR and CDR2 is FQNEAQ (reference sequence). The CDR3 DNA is TGTGCCAGCAACTCAGACAGGGCTACCTACGAGCAGTACTTC. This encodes CASNSDRATYEQYF.

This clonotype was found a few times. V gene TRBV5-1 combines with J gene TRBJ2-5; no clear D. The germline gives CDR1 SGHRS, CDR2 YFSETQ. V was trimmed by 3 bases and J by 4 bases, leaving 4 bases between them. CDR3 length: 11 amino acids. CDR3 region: CASSSPETQYF. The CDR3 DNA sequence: TGCGCCAGCAGCTCCCCAGAGACCCAGTACTTC.

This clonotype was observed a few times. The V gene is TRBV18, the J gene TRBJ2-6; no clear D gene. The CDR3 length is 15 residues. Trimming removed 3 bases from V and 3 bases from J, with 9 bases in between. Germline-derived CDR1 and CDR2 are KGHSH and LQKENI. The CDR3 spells CASSPVRIGANVLTF. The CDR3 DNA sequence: TGTGCCAGCTCACCCGTTAGAATTGGGGCCAACGTCCTGACTTTC.

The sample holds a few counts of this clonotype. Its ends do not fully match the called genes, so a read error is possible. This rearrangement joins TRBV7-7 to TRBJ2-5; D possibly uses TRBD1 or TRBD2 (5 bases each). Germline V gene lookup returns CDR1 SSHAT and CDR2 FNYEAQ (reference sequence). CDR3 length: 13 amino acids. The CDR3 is CASSEGHQETQYF. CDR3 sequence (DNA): TGTGCTAGCAGCGAGGGACACCAAGAGACCCAGTACTTC.

CDR3 DNA: TGTGCCAGCTCACCAGGGACAGGGGGCGGTTACGAGCAGTACTTC. Translated, it gives CASSPGTGGGYEQYF. The V and J genes are TRBV18 and TRBJ2-7, with 12 bases fitting TRBD1. The CDR3 has 15 amino acids. The V segment lost 2 bases and the J segment 4 bases; nucleotides outside the gene matches: 3. CDR1 and CDR2 from the germline V gene are KGHSH and LQKENI.

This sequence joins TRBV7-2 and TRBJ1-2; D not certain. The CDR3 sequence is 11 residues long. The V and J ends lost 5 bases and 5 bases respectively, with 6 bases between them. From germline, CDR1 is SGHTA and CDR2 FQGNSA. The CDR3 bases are TGTGCCAGCAGCCTTGAATATGGCTACACCTTC. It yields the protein CASSLEYGYTF.

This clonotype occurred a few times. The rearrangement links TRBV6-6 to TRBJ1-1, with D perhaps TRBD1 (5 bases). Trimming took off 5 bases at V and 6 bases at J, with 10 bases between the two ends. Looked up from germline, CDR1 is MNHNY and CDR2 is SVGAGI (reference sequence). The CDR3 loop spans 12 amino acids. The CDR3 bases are TGTGCCAGCAGTGCAGGGACGTCTGAAGCTTTCTTT. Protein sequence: CASSAGTSEAFF.

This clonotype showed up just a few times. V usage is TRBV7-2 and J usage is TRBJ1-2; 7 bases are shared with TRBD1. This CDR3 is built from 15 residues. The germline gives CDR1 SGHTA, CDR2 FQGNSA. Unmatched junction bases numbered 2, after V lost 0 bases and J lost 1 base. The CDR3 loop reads CASSLATGFNYGYTF. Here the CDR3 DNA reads TGTGCCAGCAGCTTAGCGACAGGGTTTAACTATGGCTACACCTTC.

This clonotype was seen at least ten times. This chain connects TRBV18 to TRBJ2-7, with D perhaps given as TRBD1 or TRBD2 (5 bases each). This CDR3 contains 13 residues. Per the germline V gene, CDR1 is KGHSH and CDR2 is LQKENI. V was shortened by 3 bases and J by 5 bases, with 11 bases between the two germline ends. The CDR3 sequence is CASSPTGTHEQYV. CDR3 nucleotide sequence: TGTGCCAGCTCACCCACTGGGACCCACGAGCAGTACGTC.